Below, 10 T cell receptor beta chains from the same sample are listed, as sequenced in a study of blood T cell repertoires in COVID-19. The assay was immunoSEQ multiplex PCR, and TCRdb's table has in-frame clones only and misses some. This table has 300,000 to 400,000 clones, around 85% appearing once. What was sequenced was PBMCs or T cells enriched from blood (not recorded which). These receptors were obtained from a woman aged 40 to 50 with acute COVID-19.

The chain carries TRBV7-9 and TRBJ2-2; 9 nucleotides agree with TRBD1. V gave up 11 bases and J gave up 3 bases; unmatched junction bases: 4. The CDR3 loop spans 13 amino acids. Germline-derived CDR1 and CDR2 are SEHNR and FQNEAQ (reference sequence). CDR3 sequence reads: CAGDREHTGELFF. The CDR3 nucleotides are TGTGCCGGGGACAGGGAACACACCGGGGAGCTGTTTTTT.

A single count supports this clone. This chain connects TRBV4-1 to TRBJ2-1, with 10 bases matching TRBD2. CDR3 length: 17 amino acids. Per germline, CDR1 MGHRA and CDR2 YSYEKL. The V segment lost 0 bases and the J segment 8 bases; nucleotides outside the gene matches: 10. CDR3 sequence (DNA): TGCGCCAGCAGCCAAGACCCCGGGACTAGCGAGATAGATGAGCAGTTCTTC. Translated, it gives CASSQDPGTSEIDEQFF.

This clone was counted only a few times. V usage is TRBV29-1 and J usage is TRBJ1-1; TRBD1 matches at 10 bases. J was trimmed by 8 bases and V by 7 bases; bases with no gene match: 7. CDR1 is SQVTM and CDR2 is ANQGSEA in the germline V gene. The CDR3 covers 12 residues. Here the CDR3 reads CSALRDRGEAFF. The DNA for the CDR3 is TGCAGCGCTCTCCGGGACAGGGGCGAAGCTTTCTTT. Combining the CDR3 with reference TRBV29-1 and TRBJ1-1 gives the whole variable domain SAVISQKPSRDICQRGTSLTIQCQVDSQVTMMFWYRQQPGQSLTLIATANQGSEATYESGFVIDKFPISRPNLTFSTLTVSNMSPEDSSIYLCSALRDRGEAFFGQGTRLTVV.

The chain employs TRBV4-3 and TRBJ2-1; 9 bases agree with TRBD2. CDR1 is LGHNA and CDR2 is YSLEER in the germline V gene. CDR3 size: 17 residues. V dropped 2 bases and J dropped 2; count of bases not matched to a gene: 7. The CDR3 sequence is CASSQKETSGTYNEQFF. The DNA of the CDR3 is TGCGCCAGCAGCCAAAAGGAGACTAGCGGAACCTACAATGAGCAGTTCTTC.

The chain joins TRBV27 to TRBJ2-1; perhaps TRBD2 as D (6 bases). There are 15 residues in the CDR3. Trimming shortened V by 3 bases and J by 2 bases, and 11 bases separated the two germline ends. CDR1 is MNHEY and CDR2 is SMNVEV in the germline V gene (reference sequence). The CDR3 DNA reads TGTGCCAGCAGTTTTGGCGGGACGACCTACAATGAGCAGTTCTTC. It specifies CASSFGGTTYNEQFF.

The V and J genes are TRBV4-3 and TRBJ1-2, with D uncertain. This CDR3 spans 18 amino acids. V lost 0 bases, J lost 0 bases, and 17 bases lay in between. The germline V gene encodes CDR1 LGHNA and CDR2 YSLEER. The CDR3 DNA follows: TGCGCCAGCAGCCAAGATTACCCGACTGGCATATCTAACTATGGCTACACCTTC. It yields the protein CASSQDYPTGISNYGYTF.

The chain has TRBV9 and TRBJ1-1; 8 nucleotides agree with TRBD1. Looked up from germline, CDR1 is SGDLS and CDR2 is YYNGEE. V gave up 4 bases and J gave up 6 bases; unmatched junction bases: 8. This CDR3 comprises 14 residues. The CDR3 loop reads CASSIILQGAEAFF. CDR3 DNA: TGTGCCAGCAGCATAATACTACAGGGGGCTGAAGCTTTCTTT.

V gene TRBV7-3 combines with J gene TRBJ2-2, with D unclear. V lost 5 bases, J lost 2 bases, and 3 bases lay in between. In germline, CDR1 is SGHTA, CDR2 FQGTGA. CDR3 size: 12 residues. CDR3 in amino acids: CASSLNTGELFF. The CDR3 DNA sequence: TGTGCCAGCAGCCTAAACACCGGGGAGCTGTTTTTT.

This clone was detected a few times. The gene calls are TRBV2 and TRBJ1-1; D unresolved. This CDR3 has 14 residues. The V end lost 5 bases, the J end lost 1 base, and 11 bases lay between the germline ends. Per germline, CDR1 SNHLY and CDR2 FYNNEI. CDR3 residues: CASSKRPGNTEAFF. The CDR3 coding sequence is TGTGCCAGCAGTAAACGACCGGGGAACACTGAAGCTTTCTTT.

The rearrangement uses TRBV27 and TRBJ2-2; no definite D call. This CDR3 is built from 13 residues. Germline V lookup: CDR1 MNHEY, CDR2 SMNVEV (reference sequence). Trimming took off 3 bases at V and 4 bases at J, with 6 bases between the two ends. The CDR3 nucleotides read TGTGCCAGCAGTTTCTGGGCCACCGGGGAGCTGTTTTTT. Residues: CASSFWATGELFF.